The 10 T cell receptor beta chains presented below share a single source sample, sequenced in a study of cytomegalovirus exposure and HLA in healthy donors. PCR was performed using 60 Vbeta and 13 Jbeta primers. Only in-frame clones appear in the TCRdb table, and some are missing; sequencing was by immunoSEQ multiplex PCR. The sample contains some 120,000 clones, approximately 80% of which appear only once. The specimen was PBMCs. These receptors came from a man aged 25 to 40 in good health and CMV-seropositive.

The chain joins TRBV15 to TRBJ1-5; D may be TRBD1 (6 bases). This CDR3 is 14 amino acids long. V shed 7 bases and J shed 1 base, with 11 bases lying between them. Germline CDR1 reads LNHNV; CDR2 reads YYDKDF (reference sequence). The CDR3 loop is CATTSQGSNQPQHF. As DNA, the CDR3 is TGTGCCACCACATCACAGGGCAGCAATCAGCCCCAGCATTTT.

The J gene is TRBJ1-2, the V gene TRBV6-6; D gene uncertain. V lost 7 bases to trimming and J lost 2 bases, with 8 bases between them. The CDR3 loop spans 12 amino acids. The germline gives CDR1 MNHNY, CDR2 SVGAGI (reference sequence). CDR3 DNA sequence: TGTGCCAGCAAAGCGGTAAACTATGGCTACACCTTC. As protein: CASKAVNYGYTF.

The CDR3 here is CASSLGQAGELFF. The CDR3, as DNA: TGTGCCAGCAGCTTAGGGCAGGCCGGGGAGCTGTTTTTT. The gene calls are TRBV7-2 and TRBJ2-2; no reliable D call. The CDR3 consists of 13 residues. Trimming removed 1 base from V and 6 bases from J, with 6 bases in between. Germline lookup yields CDR1 SGHTA and CDR2 FQGNSA. Together with reference TRBV7-2 and TRBJ2-2, the CDR3 gives the full variable domain: GAGVSQSPSNKVTEKGKDVELRCDPISGHTALYWYRQSLGQGLEFLIYFQGNSAPDKSGLPSDRFSAERTGGSVSTLTIQRTQQEDSAVYLCASSLGQAGELFFGEGSRLTVL.

This sequence joins TRBV11-2 and TRBJ2-5; D may be TRBD1 (6 bases). V was shortened by 1 base and J by 5 bases, with 11 bases between the two germline ends. CDR3 length: 14 residues. Germline V gives CDR1 SGHAT, CDR2 FQNNGV. The CDR3 here is CASSLGGPRETQYF. The CDR3 nucleotides are TGTGCCAGCAGCTTAGGGGGGCCGCGGGAGACCCAGTACTTC.

The V and J genes are TRBV5-1 and TRBJ2-1; 14 nucleotides match TRBD2. CDR1 and CDR2 (germline): SGHRS, YFSETQ. V shed 4 bases and J 6 bases; nucleotides not matched to a gene: 9. The CDR3 runs 17 residues. The chain's CDR3 is CASSPRSGTSGSNEQFF. The CDR3 nucleotides are TGCGCCAGCAGCCCACGTTCCGGGACTAGCGGGAGCAATGAGCAGTTCTTC. The complete variable domain, with remaining parts taken from reference TRBV5-1 and TRBJ2-1, reads KAGVTQTPRYLIKTRGQQVTLSCSPISGHRSVSWYQQTPGQGLQFLFEYFSETQRNKGNFPGRFSGRQFSNSRSEMNVSTLELGDSALYLCASSPRSGTSGSNEQFFGPGTRLTVL.

This clone has just a few counts. J is TRBJ2-2 and V is TRBV6-1; 7 bases line up with TRBD1. Germline CDR1 reads MNHNS; CDR2 reads SASEGT. V was clipped by 7 bases and J by 13 bases; unmatched bases: 12. The CDR3 extends over 13 amino acids. The CDR3, as DNA: TGTGCCAGCACTAGAAATCGGGACAGCGGGCTGTTTTTT. It specifies CASTRNRDSGLFF.

The chain is built from TRBV18 and TRBJ1-2, with D possibly matching TRBD1 (5 bases). Deletions cut 2 bases from V and 4 bases from J, with 11 bases between. Germline assignment: CDR1 KGHSH and CDR2 LQKENI. This CDR3 has 14 amino acids. For the CDR3, the DNA is TGTGCCAGCTCACCAACATGGCAGGGCTATGGCTACACCTTC. Protein: CASSPTWQGYGYTF.

This chain uses TRBV6-1 with TRBJ1-2; possible D gene TRBD1, 6 bases. Deletions cut 1 base from V and 8 bases from J, with 14 bases between. Germline V lookup: CDR1 MNHNS, CDR2 SASEGT. This CDR3 comprises 14 residues. The CDR3 DNA sequence: TGTGCCAGCAGTGAAGTTGGGACACCTGGGGGCTACACCTTC. It yields the protein CASSEVGTPGGYTF.

The gene calls are TRBV2 and TRBJ1-3; D remains unclear. The CDR3 runs to 13 residues. CDR1 is SNHLY and CDR2 is FYNNEI in the germline V gene. Trimming removed 10 bases from V and 4 bases from J, with 14 bases in between. The CDR3 DNA reads as TGTGCCACCGCCCTGGGCCCGGGAAACACCATATATTTT. It yields the protein CATALGPGNTIYF.

This clone occurred once. The CDR3 loop is CASSGGGDTDTQYF. In nucleotides, the CDR3 is TGTGCCAGCAGTGGCGGGGGGGACACAGATACGCAGTATTTT. V usage is TRBV6-1 and J usage is TRBJ2-3; TRBD2 aligns across 9 bases. Trimming removed 4 bases from V and 2 bases from J; junction bases left unmatched: 1. Germline V gene lookup returns CDR1 MNHNS and CDR2 SASEGT. This CDR3 spans 14 amino acids.